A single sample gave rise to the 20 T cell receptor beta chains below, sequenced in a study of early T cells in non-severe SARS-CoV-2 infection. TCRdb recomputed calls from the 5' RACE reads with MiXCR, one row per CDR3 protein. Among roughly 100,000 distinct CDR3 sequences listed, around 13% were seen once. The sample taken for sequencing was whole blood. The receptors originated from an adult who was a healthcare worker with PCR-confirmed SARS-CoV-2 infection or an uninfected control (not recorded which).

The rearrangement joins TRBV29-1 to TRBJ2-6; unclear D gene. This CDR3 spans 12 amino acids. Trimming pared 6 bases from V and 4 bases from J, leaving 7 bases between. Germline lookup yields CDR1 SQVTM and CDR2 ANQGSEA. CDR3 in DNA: TGCAGCGTCTTGGCCGGGGCCAACGTCCTGACTTTC. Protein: CSVLAGANVLTF.

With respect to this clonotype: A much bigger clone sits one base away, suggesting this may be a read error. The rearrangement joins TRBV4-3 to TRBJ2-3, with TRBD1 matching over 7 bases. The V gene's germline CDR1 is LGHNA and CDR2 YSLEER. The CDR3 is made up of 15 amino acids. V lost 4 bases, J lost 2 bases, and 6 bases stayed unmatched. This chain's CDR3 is CASSLRDSHTDTQYF. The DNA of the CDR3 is TGCGCCAGCAGCCTCCGGGACAGCCACACAGATACGCAGTATTTT.

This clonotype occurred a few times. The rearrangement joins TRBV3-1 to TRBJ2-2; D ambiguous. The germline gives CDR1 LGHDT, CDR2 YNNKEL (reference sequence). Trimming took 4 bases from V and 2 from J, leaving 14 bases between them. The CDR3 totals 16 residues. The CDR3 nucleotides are TGTGCCAGCAGCCCAAGGATGGCACTAAACACCGGGGAGCTGTTTTTT. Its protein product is CASSPRMALNTGELFF. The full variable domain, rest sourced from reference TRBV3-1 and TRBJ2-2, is DTAVSQTPKYLVTQMGNDKSIKCEQNLGHDTMYWYKQDSKKFLKIMFSYNNKELIINETVPNRFSPKSPDKAHLNLHINSLELGDSAVYFCASSPRMALNTGELFFGEGSRLTVL.

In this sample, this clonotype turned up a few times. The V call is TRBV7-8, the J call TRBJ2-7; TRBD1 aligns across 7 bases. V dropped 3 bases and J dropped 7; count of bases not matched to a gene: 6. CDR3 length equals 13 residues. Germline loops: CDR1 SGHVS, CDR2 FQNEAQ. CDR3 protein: CASSLDRWGEQYF. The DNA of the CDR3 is TGTGCCAGCAGCTTGGACAGGTGGGGAGAGCAGTACTTC.

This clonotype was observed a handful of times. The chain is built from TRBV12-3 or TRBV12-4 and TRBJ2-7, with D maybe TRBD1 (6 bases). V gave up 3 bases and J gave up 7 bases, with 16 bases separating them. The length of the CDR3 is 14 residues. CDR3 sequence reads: CASSFSQGMGEQYF. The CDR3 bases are TGTGCCAGCAGTTTTTCCCAGGGGATGGGTGAGCAGTACTTC.

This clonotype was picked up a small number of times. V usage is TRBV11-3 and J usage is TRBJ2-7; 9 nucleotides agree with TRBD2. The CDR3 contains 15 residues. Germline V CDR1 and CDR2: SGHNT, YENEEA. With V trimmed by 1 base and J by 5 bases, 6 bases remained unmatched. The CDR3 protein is CASSLVPSGIDEQYF. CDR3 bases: TGTGCCAGCAGCTTAGTCCCTAGCGGGATTGACGAGCAGTACTTC.

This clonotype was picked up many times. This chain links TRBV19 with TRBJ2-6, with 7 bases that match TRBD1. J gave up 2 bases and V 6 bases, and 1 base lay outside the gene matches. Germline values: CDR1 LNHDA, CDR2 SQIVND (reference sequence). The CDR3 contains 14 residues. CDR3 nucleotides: TGTGCCAGTAGGGACAGGACTGGGGCCAACGTCCTGACTTTC. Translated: CASRDRTGANVLTF.

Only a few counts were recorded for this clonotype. CDR3 loop: CASSLPLAGYTF. DNA for the CDR3: TGTGCCAGCAGTTTACCCCTCGCCGGCTACACCTTC. The rearrangement uses TRBV7-2 and TRBJ1-2; unclear D gene. V was trimmed by 6 bases and J by 8 bases, leaving 13 bases between them. CDR3 length equals 12 residues. Germline CDR1 reads SGHTA; CDR2 reads FQGNSA.

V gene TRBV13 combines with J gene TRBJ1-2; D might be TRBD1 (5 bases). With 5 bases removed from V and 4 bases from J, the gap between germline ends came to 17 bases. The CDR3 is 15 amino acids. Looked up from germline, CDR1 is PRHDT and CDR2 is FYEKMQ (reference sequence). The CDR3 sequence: CASSPYGGAVYGYTF. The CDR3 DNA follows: TGTGCCAGCAGCCCTTATGGAGGGGCGGTCTATGGCTACACCTTC. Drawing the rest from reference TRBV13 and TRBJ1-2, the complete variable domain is AAGVIQSPRHLIKEKRETATLKCYPIPRHDTVYWYQQGPGQDPQFLISFYEKMQSDKGSIPDRFSAQQFSDYHSELNMSSLELGDSALYFCASSPYGGAVYGYTFGSGTRLTVV.

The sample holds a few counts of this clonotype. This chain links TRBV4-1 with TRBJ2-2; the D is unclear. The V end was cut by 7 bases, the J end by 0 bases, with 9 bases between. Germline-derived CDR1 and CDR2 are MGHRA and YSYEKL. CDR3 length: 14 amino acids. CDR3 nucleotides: TGCGCCAGCACGGTTGAGGCGAACACCGGGGAGCTGTTTTTT. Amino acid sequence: CASTVEANTGELFF.

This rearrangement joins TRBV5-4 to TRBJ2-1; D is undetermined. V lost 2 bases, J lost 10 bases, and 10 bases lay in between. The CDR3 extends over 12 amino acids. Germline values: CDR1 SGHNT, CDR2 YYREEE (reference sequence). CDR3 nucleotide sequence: TGTGCCAGCAGCTTACCCCTCCGGGAGCAGTTCTTC. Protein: CASSLPLREQFF.

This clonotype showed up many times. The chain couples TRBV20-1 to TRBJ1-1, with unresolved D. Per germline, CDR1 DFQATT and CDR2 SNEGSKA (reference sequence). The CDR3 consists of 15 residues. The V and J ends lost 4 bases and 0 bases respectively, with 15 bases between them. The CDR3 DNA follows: TGCAGTGCTATTGGTTTAGGACGTTTGAACACTGAAGCTTTCTTT. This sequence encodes CSAIGLGRLNTEAFF.

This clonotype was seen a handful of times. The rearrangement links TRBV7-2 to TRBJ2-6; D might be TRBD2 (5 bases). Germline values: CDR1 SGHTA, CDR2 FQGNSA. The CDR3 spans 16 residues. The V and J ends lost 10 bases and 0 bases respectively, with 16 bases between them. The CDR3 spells CATQRSRFSGANVLTF. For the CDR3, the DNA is TGTGCCACCCAGCGGAGCCGGTTCTCTGGGGCCAACGTCCTGACTTTC.

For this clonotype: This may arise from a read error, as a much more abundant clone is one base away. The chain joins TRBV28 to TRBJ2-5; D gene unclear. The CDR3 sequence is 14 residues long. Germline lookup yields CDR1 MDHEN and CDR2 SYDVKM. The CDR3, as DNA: TGTGCCGGCAGTTTAGGTGACGTCCGAGAGACCCAGTACTTC. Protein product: CAGSLGDVRETQYF.

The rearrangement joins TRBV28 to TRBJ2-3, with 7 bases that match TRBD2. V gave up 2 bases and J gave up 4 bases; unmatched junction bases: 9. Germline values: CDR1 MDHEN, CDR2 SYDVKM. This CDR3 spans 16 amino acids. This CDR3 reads CASSLATSAKADTQYF. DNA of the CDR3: TGTGCCAGCAGTTTAGCTACTAGCGCGAAGGCAGATACGCAGTATTTT.

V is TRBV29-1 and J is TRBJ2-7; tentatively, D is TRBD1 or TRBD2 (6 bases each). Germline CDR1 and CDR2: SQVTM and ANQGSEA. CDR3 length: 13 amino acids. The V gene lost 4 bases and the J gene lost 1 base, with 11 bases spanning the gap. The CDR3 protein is CSVVEGGSYEQYF. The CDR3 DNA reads TGCAGCGTTGTGGAAGGGGGGTCCTACGAGCAGTACTTC.

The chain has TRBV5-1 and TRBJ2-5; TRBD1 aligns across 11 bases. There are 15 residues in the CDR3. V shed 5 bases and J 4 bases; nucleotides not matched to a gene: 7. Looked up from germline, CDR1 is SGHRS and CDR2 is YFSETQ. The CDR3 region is CASRWTGGFGETQYF. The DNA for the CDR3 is TGCGCCAGCAGATGGACAGGGGGCTTTGGAGAGACCCAGTACTTC.

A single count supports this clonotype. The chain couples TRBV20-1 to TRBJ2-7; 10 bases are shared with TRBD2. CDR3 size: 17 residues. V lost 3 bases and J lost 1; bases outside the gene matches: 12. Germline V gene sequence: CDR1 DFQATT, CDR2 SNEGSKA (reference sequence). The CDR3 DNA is TGCAGTGCTAGCGGCGGGGCTAGCGGGAGACGGTCCTACGAGCAGTACTTC. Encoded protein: CSASGGASGRRSYEQYF.

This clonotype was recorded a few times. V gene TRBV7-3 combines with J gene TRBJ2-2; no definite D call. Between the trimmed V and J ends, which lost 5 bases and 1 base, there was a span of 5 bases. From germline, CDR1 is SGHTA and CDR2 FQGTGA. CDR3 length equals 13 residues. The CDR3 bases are TGTGCCAGCAGCCAACAGAACACCGGGGAGCTGTTTTTT. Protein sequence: CASSQQNTGELFF.

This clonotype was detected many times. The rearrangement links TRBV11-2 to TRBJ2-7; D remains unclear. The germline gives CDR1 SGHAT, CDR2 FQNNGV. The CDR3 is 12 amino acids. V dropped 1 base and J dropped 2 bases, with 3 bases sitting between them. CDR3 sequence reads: CASSLVPYEQYF. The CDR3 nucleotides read TGTGCCAGCAGCTTAGTTCCCTACGAGCAGTACTTC. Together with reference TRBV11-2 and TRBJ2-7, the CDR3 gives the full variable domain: EAGVAQSPRYKIIEKRQSVAFWCNPISGHATLYWYQQILGQGPKLLIQFQNNGVVDDSQLPKDRFSAERLKGVDSTLKIQPAKLEDSAVYLCASSLVPYEQYFGPGTRLTVT.